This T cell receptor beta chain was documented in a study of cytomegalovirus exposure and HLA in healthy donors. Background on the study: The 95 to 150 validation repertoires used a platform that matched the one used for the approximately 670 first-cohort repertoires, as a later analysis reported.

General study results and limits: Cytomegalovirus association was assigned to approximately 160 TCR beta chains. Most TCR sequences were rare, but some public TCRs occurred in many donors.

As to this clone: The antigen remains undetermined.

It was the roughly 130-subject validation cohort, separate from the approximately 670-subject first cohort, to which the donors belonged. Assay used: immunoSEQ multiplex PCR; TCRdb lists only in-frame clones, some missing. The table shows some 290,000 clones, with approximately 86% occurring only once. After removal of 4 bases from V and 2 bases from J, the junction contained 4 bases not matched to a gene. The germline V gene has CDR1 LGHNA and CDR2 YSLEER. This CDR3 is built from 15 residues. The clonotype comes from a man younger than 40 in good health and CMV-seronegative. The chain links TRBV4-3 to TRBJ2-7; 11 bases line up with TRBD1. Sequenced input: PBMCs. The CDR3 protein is CASSPWTGGTYEQYF. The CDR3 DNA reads TGCGCCAGCAGCCCCTGGACAGGGGGCACCTACGAGCAGTACTTC.